Below are 20 T cell receptor beta chains sequenced from a single sample in a study of PD-L1 blockade in urothelial cancer. Sequencing used immunoSEQ multiplex PCR; TCRdb keeps in-frame clones, though not all of them. Of 43,000 or so clones in the sample, around 84% were seen once. The time point: pretreatment peripheral blood. Sequencing used PBMCs, obtained around atezolizumab (anti-PD-L1) treatment. Receptors were obtained from a man in his 60s with urothelial cancer.

In this sample, this clone turned up once. The V call is TRBV6-1, the J call TRBJ2-4, with D tentatively TRBD2 (5 bases). The V end was cut by 2 bases, the J end by 0 bases, with 11 bases between. This CDR3 region has 16 residues. Germline assignment: CDR1 MNHNS and CDR2 SASEGT. CDR3 sequence: CASSEIFRGAKNIQYF. DNA for the CDR3: TGTGCCAGCAGTGAAATATTCCGGGGAGCCAAAAACATTCAGTACTTC.

This clone was seen a single time. The chain employs TRBV13 and TRBJ2-5; perhaps TRBD2 as D (5 bases). The V gene's germline CDR1 is PRHDT and CDR2 FYEKMQ (reference sequence). The CDR3 is 15 residues long. The V end lost 5 bases, the J end lost 5 bases, and 18 bases lay between the germline ends. CDR3 in DNA: TGTGCCAGCAGCACGGCGGGCCGGAACGTTGAGACCCAGTACTTC. Protein product: CASSTAGRNVETQYF.

This chain links TRBV15 with TRBJ1-1; 8 bases map to TRBD1. CDR1 and CDR2 from the germline V gene are LNHNV and YYDKDF (reference sequence). V dropped 2 bases and J dropped 0; count of bases not matched to a gene: 11. The CDR3 has 18 residues. The CDR3: CATSRLGQGGPVNTEAFF. The CDR3 DNA sequence: TGTGCCACCAGCAGACTCGGACAGGGAGGACCTGTGAACACTGAAGCTTTCTTT.

The V call is TRBV5-6, the J call TRBJ1-1; 7 positions match TRBD1. Germline assignment: CDR1 SGHDT and CDR2 YYEEEE. The CDR3 consists of 16 residues. The V segment lost 0 bases and the J segment 0 bases; nucleotides outside the gene matches: 5. CDR3 region: CASSLGRGQLNTEAFF. The CDR3 DNA is TGTGCCAGCAGCTTGGGACGGGGACAGCTGAACACTGAAGCTTTCTTT.

The rearrangement uses TRBV5-1 and TRBJ2-3, with D possibly being TRBD2 (5 bases). The germline gives CDR1 SGHRS, CDR2 YFSETQ. Trimming took 1 base from V and 1 from J, leaving 10 bases between them. This CDR3 comprises 15 residues. CDR3 amino acids: CASSLTRAGTDTQYF. CDR3 nucleotides: TGCGCCAGCAGCTTGACGAGGGCTGGCACAGATACGCAGTATTTT.

The J gene is TRBJ2-2, the V gene TRBV5-1; a possible D gene is TRBD2 (5 bases). V gave up 2 bases and J gave up 0 bases, with 8 bases separating them. CDR1 is SGHRS, CDR2 YFSETQ, per germline. The CDR3 runs to 15 residues. CDR3 sequence (DNA): TGCGCCAGCAGCTTTGGACTTACGAACACCGGGGAGCTGTTTTTT. It specifies CASSFGLTNTGELFF.

This rearrangement joins TRBV19 to TRBJ2-1; TRBD2 matches 13 bases. The CDR3 is 14 amino acids. V was clipped by 5 bases and J by 9 bases; unmatched bases: 4. The germline gives CDR1 LNHDA, CDR2 SQIVND (reference sequence). The CDR3 sequence is CASSERLAGGEQFF. The CDR3 DNA sequence: TGTGCCAGTAGTGAAAGACTAGCGGGAGGTGAGCAGTTCTTC.

This clone was seen at least ten times. This sequence joins TRBV10-3 and TRBJ2-3; 7 nucleotides line up with TRBD2. This CDR3 region has 14 residues. V lost 2 bases, J lost 1 base, and 0 bases stayed unmatched. CDR1 ENHRY and CDR2 SYGVKD come from the germline V gene. CDR3 DNA: TGTGCCATCAGTGAGACTAGCGGCACAGATACGCAGTATTTT. The encoded protein is CAISETSGTDTQYF.

The genes are TRBV25-1 and TRBJ2-3; TRBD2 is a possible D gene (5 bases). Trimming took 9 bases from V and 4 from J, leaving 14 bases between them. The CDR3 has 13 amino acids. Germline assignment: CDR1 MGHDK and CDR2 SYGVNS. The CDR3 loop is CASSPGWPDTQYF. CDR3 coding DNA: TGTGCCAGTAGCCCGGGGTGGCCAGATACGCAGTATTTT.

The chain combines TRBV6-6 with TRBJ1-1; D is uncertain. In germline, CDR1 is MNHNY, CDR2 SVGAGI (reference sequence). V lost 0 bases and J lost 0, with 11 bases in between. The CDR3 has 16 amino acids. The DNA of the CDR3 is TGTGCCAGCAGTTACTCGTTGCGGGCAATGAACACTGAAGCTTTCTTT. Its protein product is CASSYSLRAMNTEAFF.

V is TRBV9 and J is TRBJ1-4; 8 nucleotides line up with TRBD1. V shed 10 bases and J 3 bases; nucleotides not matched to a gene: 8. From germline, CDR1 is SGDLS and CDR2 YYNGEE. This CDR3 has 14 amino acids. The CDR3 bases are TGTGCCGGGACAGGTGGTAAAGCTAATGAAAAACTGTTTTTT. Its translation is CAGTGGKANEKLFF.

The gene calls are TRBV18 and TRBJ2-7; 12 nucleotides agree with TRBD2. The CDR3 consists of 17 residues. With 0 bases clipped from V and 6 bases from J, the junction kept 9 bases outside the gene matches. Germline V gene lookup returns CDR1 KGHSH and CDR2 LQKENI. The CDR3 is CASSPPSGLAGQTEQYF. CDR3 nucleotide sequence: TGTGCCAGCTCACCACCGTCAGGACTAGCGGGGCAAACCGAGCAGTACTTC.

The genes are TRBV19 and TRBJ2-3; TRBD2 matches at 8 bases. CDR3 length equals 16 residues. Trimming removed 3 bases from V and 4 bases from J; junction bases left unmatched: 9. The germline V gene encodes CDR1 LNHDA and CDR2 SQIVND (reference sequence). CDR3 loop: CASSMWSLAGADTQYF. CDR3 bases: TGTGCCAGTAGTATGTGGTCTCTAGCGGGTGCAGATACGCAGTATTTT.

This rearrangement joins TRBV6-5 to TRBJ2-5, with D unclear. Trimming removed 0 bases at V and 1 base at J, with 6 bases between. Germline V gives CDR1 MNHEY, CDR2 SVGAGI. The CDR3 contains 14 residues. CDR3 sequence (DNA): TGTGCCAGCAGTTACTCAGCCATCCAAGAGACCCAGTACTTC. Its translation is CASSYSAIQETQYF.

V usage is TRBV2 and J usage is TRBJ2-7, with a tentative D call TRBD1 (6 bases). Trimming shortened V by 4 bases and J by 2 bases, and 12 bases separated the two germline ends. CDR3 length: 14 residues. Germline V CDR1 and CDR2: SNHLY, FYNNEI. The CDR3 coding sequence is TGTGCCAGCAGTGGGACAGCTCCGACCTACGAGCAGTACTTC. Amino acids: CASSGTAPTYEQYF.

The chain links TRBV28 to TRBJ2-1; D unresolved. This CDR3 region has 12 residues. The germline CDR1 and CDR2 sequences are MDHEN and SYDVKM. The ends were cut back, 2 bases at V and 10 bases at J, with 9 bases in the middle. This chain's CDR3 is CASSLGLAEQFF. The CDR3 nucleotides are TGTGCCAGCAGTTTAGGTTTGGCCGAGCAGTTCTTC.

This chain connects TRBV29-1 to TRBJ1-2, with no clear D. Germline V gene lookup returns CDR1 SQVTM and CDR2 ANQGSEA. Trimming shortened V by 3 bases and J by 4 bases, and 12 bases separated the two germline ends. CDR3 size: 13 residues. As DNA, the CDR3 is TGCAGCGTTGAGGAAGAGGGTACCTATGGCTACACCTTC. Its protein is CSVEEEGTYGYTF.

The rearrangement uses TRBV18 and TRBJ2-5; D uncertain. Trimming took off 0 bases at V and 2 bases at J, with 16 bases between the two ends. The CDR3 has 17 amino acids. CDR1 KGHSH and CDR2 LQKENI come from the germline V gene. CDR3 coding DNA: TGTGCCAGCTCACCACCGGTGGATTTCACAGATCAAGAGACCCAGTACTTC. Its translation is CASSPPVDFTDQETQYF.

V is TRBV29-1 and J is TRBJ2-7, with 9 bases identical to TRBD1. Per the germline V gene, CDR1 is SQVTM and CDR2 is ANQGSEA. This CDR3 contains 14 residues. V shed 7 bases, J shed 0 bases, and the junction held 7 bases outside the gene matches. CDR3 region: CSARNRGHSYEQYF. DNA for the CDR3: TGCAGCGCACGAAACAGGGGGCACTCCTACGAGCAGTACTTC.

In the case of this clone: At one end the junction does not follow the germline gene, possibly because of a read error. The V call is TRBV28, the J call TRBJ2-7, with 7 positions matching TRBD1. The CDR3 extends over 13 amino acids. Germline CDR1 is MDHEN and CDR2 is SYDVKM. CDR3 bases: TGTGCCAGCCGATCGACAGGGCTGGAATTGAGCTTCTTC. Its protein product is CASRSTGLELSFF.